The rows below give T cell receptor beta chains drawn from one sample of a study of blood T cells in healthy people across ages. TCRdb recomputed calls from the 5' RACE reads with MiXCR, one row per CDR3 protein. The sample carries roughly 830,000 distinct CDR3 sequences, approximately 67% recorded once. The sample consisted of blood. The receptors originated from a man aged 25-45 years in good health. CDR3s include the opening cysteine and the closing phenylalanine or tryptophan. A D gene is named only where the DNA matches it firmly. For some rows the clone size is stated as once, few or many, or as a class when expanded; others skip it.

TRBV18	16	NA	TRBD1	TRBJ2-6	CASSLRTGSGANVLTF	TGTGCCAGCTCCCTGAGGACAGGGTCAGGGGCCAACGTCCTGACTTTC
TRBV5-1	14	NA	NA	TRBJ2-5	CASSRIDSQETQYF	TGCGCCAGCAGCCGGATCGACAGTCAAGAGACCCAGTACTTC
TRBV14	14	NA	NA	TRBJ2-5	CASSQLARVETQYF	TGTGCCAGCAGCCAACTCGCCAGGGTAGAGACCCAGTACTTC
TRBV7-8	15	NA	TRBD2	TRBJ2-7	CASSGPGLASYEQYF	TGTGCCAGCAGCGGACCGGGACTAGCCTCCTACGAGCAGTACTTC
TRBV9	15	NA	TRBD1	TRBJ1-6	CASSAGQAVGSPLHF	TGTGCCAGCAGTGCTGGACAGGCGGTAGGGTCACCCCTCCACTTT
TRBV9	15	NA	TRBD1	TRBJ2-1	CASSVAGTEYNEQFF	TGTGCCAGCAGCGTAGCGGGGACAGAATACAATGAGCAGTTCTTC
TRBV10-3	17	NA	TRBD2	TRBJ2-1	CAISEGSGGPFYNEQFF	TGTGCCATCAGTGAGGGTAGCGGGGGACCATTCTACAATGAGCAGTTCTTC
TRBV5-1	16	NA	NA	TRBJ2-1	CASSFSLDSPYNEQFF	TGCGCCAGCAGCTTTTCGTTGGATTCGCCCTACAATGAGCAGTTCTTC
TRBV28	14	NA	NA	TRBJ2-4	CASSVRGAKNIQYF	TGTGCCAGCAGTGTAAGGGGCGCCAAAAACATTCAGTACTTC
TRBV2	13	NA	TRBD1	TRBJ2-3	CASSVDRGDTQYF	TGTGCCAGCAGCGTAGACAGGGGAGATACGCAGTATTTT
TRBV12-3/TRBV12-4	18	NA	TRBD1	TRBJ2-5	CASSLALLPDRGQETQYF	TGTGCCAGCAGTTTAGCCCTACTACCGGACAGGGGCCAGGAGACCCAGTACTTC
TRBV2	13	NA	TRBD1	TRBJ1-1	CASKGTGATEAFF	TGTGCCAGCAAAGGGACAGGGGCCACTGAAGCTTTCTTT
TRBV2	17	NA	NA	TRBJ2-5	CASSYHPKGRYNNEQYF	TGTGCCAGCAGTTATCATCCTAAGGGGCGATATAACAATGAGCAGTACTTC
TRBV15	15	NA	TRBD1	TRBJ1-5	CATHRGGLGNQPQHF	TGTGCCACCCACAGGGGAGGGCTGGGCAATCAGCCCCAGCATTTT
TRBV6-2/TRBV6-3	12	few	TRBD2	TRBJ2-1	CASSVAGHEQFF	TGTGCCAGCAGCGTAGCGGGGCATGAGCAGTTCTTC
TRBV7-2	17	few	TRBD2	TRBJ2-5	CASRLAASGARVETQYF	TGTGCCAGCAGACTAGCCGCCAGCGGGGCGCGAGTAGAGACCCAGTACTTC
TRBV3-1	15	many	NA	TRBJ1-5	CASSQGPGNNQPQHF	TGTGCCAGCAGCCAAGGACCAGGGAACAATCAGCCCCAGCATTTT
TRBV4-2	18	few	TRBD2	TRBJ2-7	CASSQRTSGYASSYEQYF	TGTGCCAGCAGCCAGCGCACTAGCGGTTACGCTAGCTCCTACGAGCAGTACTTC
TRBV12-3/TRBV12-4	14	NA	TRBD1	TRBJ1-4	CASGRRTGNEKLFF	TGTGCCAGCGGCCGGAGGACAGGGAATGAAAAACTGTTTTTT
TRBV6-2/TRBV6-3	13	NA	NA	TRBJ2-7	CASSDGPVYEQYF	TGTGCCAGCAGTGACGGGCCAGTCTACGAGCAGTACTTC
TRBV28	15	NA	TRBD2	TRBJ2-3	CASSKTSGATDTQYF	TGTGCCAGCAGCAAGACTAGCGGGGCCACAGATACGCAGTATTTT
TRBV9	15	few	NA	TRBJ2-7	CASSETGTPSYEQYF	TGTGCCAGCAGCGAGACCGGGACTCCTTCCTACGAGCAGTACTTC
TRBV20-1	15	few	NA	TRBJ2-1	CSAHSSSGTPDEQFF	TGCAGTGCTCACTCCTCCTCCGGGACGCCAGATGAGCAGTTCTTC
TRBV6-1	15	NA	NA	TRBJ2-2	CASSRAGSNTGELFF	TGTGCCAGCAGTAGGGCGGGCTCGAACACCGGGGAGCTGTTTTTT
TRBV7-9	15	few	NA	TRBJ2-3	CASSFGGGSTDTQYF	TGTGCCAGCAGCTTTGGCGGGGGCTCCACAGATACGCAGTATTTT
TRBV4-2	18	NA	NA	TRBJ2-4	CASSQDTRTYIKADIQYF	TGTGCCAGCAGCCAAGATACCCGGACATACATAAAGGCGGACATTCAGTACTTC
TRBV7-2	13	many	TRBD2	TRBJ2-3	CASSFAERGTQYF	TGTGCCAGCAGCTTCGCCGAGCGGGGGACGCAGTATTTT
TRBV29-1	13	NA	TRBD1	TRBJ2-7	CSVARTGGNEQYF	TGCAGCGTCGCGAGGACAGGGGGCAACGAGCAGTACTTC
TRBV7-3	15	NA	NA	TRBJ1-1	CASSLSGQMNTEAFF	TGTGCCAGCAGCTTATCCGGACAGATGAACACTGAAGCTTTCTTT
TRBV12-3/TRBV12-4	16	NA	NA	TRBJ2-6	CASSPGTFPGANVLTF	TGTGCCAGCAGTCCAGGGACCTTTCCTGGGGCCAACGTCCTGACTTTC
TRBV3-1	16	NA	NA	TRBJ2-7	CASSPSAIRSSYEQYF	TGTGCCAGCAGCCCTTCAGCTATTAGGAGCTCCTACGAGCAGTACTTC
TRBV20-1	16	NA	TRBD2	TRBJ2-5	CSARATSGASQETQYF	TGCAGTGCTAGAGCAACTAGCGGGGCCTCACAAGAGACCCAGTACTTC
TRBV4-3	17	NA	NA	TRBJ2-1	CASSQDRGPRAYSEQFF	TGCGCCAGCAGCCAAGATCGGGGCCCGAGGGCCTACAGTGAGCAGTTCTTC
TRBV9	14	NA	NA	TRBJ2-7	CASSVAGAVYEQYF	TGTGCCAGCAGCGTAGCTGGGGCAGTTTACGAGCAGTACTTC
TRBV11-2	15	NA	NA	TRBJ1-2	CASSLDHTSYYGYTF	TGTGCCAGCAGCTTAGATCACACGTCCTACTATGGCTACACCTTC
TRBV5-1	13	NA	NA	TRBJ2-1	CASSFPSGDEQFF	TGCGCCAGCAGCTTCCCCTCAGGGGATGAGCAGTTCTTC
TRBV20-1	14	NA	TRBD1	TRBJ2-7	CSARQGTGWYEQYF	TGCAGTGCTAGGCAAGGGACAGGGTGGTACGAGCAGTACTTC
TRBV6-2/TRBV6-3	13	NA	NA	TRBJ2-3	CASSWGIADTQYF	TGTGCCAGCAGTTGGGGGATCGCAGATACGCAGTATTTT
TRBV27	14	many	TRBD2	TRBJ2-5	CASRKGLDGETQYF	TGTGCCAGCAGAAAGGGACTAGATGGTGAGACCCAGTACTTC
TRBV2	13	NA	NA	TRBJ2-7	CASGRTASYEQYF	TGTGCCAGCGGAAGGACAGCCTCCTACGAGCAGTACTTC
TRBV7-9	14	few	TRBD2	TRBJ2-1	CASRRTSGGNEQFF	TGTGCCAGCAGACGGACTAGCGGGGGCAATGAGCAGTTCTTC
TRBV6-5	17	once	NA	TRBJ2-1	CASSYQTPPRDLNEQFF	TGTGCCAGCAGTTACCAAACGCCCCCCAGGGATCTCAACGAGCAGTTCTTC
TRBV7-9	17	NA	TRBD2	TRBJ2-1	CASSLAGLAGGLNEQFF	TGTGCCAGCAGCTTAGCGGGACTAGCGGGGGGGCTAAATGAGCAGTTCTTC
TRBV20-1	12	few	NA	TRBJ2-5	CSAIPEGETQYF	TGCAGTGCCATTCCGGAGGGCGAGACCCAGTACTTC
TRBV7-2	18	NA	TRBD2	TRBJ2-1	CASSRTSGGARADNEQFF	TGTGCCAGCAGCCGGACTAGCGGGGGGGCCAGGGCTGACAATGAGCAGTTCTTC
TRBV7-2	12	few	NA	TRBJ2-5	CASSSGQGVQYF	TGTGCCAGCAGCTCGGGGCAGGGCGTCCAGTACTTC
TRBV4-3	17	NA	NA	TRBJ2-7	CASSQIRDTRGSYEQYF	TGCGCCAGCAGCCAAATACGGGACACCAGAGGGTCCTACGAGCAGTACTTC
TRBV9	13	NA	NA	TRBJ2-1	CASSVDAYNEQFF	TGTGCCAGCAGCGTAGACGCCTACAATGAGCAGTTCTTC
TRBV29-1	12	NA	NA	TRBJ2-7	CSVEGKAYEQYF	TGCAGCGTTGAGGGAAAGGCCTACGAGCAGTACTTC
TRBV27	16	NA	TRBD2	TRBJ2-7	CASSPLGSGGSYEQYF	TGTGCCAGCAGTCCCTTGGGGAGCGGGGGCTCCTACGAGCAGTACTTC
TRBV4-3	17	once	NA	TRBJ2-3	CASSQEGGPRGFDTQYF	TGCGCCAGCAGCCAAGAGGGGGGACCGCGGGGTTTTGATACGCAGTATTTT
TRBV25-1	12	NA	NA	TRBJ2-1	CASSDWENEQFF	TGTGCCAGCAGTGATTGGGAGAATGAGCAGTTCTTC
TRBV13	15	NA	NA	TRBJ2-7	CASSLGRQVAYEQYF	TGTGCCAGCAGCTTAGGAAGGCAGGTCGCCTACGAGCAGTACTTC
TRBV5-1	15	NA	TRBD2	TRBJ2-1	CASSLDLAGNNEQFF	TGCGCCAGCAGCTTGGACCTAGCGGGGAACAATGAGCAGTTCTTC